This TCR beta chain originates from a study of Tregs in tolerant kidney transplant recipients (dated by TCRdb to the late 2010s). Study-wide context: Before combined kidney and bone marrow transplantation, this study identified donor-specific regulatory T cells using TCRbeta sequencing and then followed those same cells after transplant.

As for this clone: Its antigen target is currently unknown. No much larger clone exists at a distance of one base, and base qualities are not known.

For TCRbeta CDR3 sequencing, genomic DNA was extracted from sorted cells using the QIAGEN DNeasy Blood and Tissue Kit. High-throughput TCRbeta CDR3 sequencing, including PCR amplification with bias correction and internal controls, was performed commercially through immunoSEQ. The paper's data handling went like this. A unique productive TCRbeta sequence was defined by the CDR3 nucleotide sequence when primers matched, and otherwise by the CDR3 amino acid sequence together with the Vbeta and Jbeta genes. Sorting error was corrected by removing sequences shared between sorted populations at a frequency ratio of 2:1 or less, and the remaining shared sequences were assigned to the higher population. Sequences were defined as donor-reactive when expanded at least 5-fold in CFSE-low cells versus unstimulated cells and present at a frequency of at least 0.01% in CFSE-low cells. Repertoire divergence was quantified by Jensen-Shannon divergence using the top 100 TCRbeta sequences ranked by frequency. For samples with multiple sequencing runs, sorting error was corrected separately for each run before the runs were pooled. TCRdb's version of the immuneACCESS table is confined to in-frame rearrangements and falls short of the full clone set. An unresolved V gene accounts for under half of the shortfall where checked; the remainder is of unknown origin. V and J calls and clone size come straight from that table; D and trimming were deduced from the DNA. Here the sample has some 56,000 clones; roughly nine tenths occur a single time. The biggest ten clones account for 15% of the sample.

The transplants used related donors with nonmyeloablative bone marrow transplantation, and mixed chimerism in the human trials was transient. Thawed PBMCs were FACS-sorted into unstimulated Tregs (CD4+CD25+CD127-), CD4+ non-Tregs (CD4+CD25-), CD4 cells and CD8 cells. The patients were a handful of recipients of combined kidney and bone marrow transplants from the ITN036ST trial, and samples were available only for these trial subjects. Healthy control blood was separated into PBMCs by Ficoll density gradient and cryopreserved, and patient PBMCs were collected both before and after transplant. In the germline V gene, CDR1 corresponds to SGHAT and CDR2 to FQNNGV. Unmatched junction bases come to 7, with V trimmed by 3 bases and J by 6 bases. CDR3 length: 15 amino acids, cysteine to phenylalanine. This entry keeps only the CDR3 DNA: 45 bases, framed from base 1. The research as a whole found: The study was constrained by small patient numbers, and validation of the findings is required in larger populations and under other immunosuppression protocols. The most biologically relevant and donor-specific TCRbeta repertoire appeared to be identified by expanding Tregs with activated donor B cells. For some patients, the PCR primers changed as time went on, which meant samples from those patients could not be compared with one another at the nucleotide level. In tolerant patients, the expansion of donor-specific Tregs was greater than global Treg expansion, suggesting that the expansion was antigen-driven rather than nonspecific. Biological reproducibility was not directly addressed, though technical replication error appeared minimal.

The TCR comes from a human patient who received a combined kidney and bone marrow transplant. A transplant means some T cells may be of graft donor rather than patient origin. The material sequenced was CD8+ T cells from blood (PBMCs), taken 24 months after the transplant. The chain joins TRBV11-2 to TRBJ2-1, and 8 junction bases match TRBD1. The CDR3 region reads CASSFGQGVLNEQFF. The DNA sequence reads TGTGCCAGCAGCTTCGGACAGGGAGTCCTCAATGAGCAGTTCTTC.